The source of this T cell receptor (beta chain) is a study of shared clonotypes between healthy human individuals. The assay was immunoSEQ multiplex PCR, and TCRdb's table has in-frame clones only and misses some. The table shows some 740,000 clones, with almost 95% occurring only once. CD45RO-negative cells were positively selected for CCR7, leaving out terminally differentiated effector memory CD45RA+ cells. Germline trimming cut 0 bases from V and 9 bases from J; bases unmatched to any gene: 9. CDR3 length equals 15 residues. Germline CDR1 ENHRY, CDR2 SYGVKD. Source material: naive CD8+ T cells sorted from blood. This receptor was identified in a man aged 25 to 40 in good health. This chain connects TRBV10-3 to TRBJ1-1; 8 positions agree with TRBD1. DNA for the CDR3: TGTGCCATCAGTGAGTCCGGGACAGGTCCATCAAAAGCTTTCTTT. As protein: CAISESGTGPSKAFF.